This entry concerns a single T cell receptor (beta chain). V was shortened by 4 bases and J by 4 bases, with 7 bases between the two germline ends. Germline assignment: CDR1 KGHDR and CDR2 SFDVKD. This CDR3 spans 13 amino acids. Authors' data handling: Reference gene primer amplification gave estimated nucleated cell counts. The method was immunoSEQ multiplex PCR; TCRdb's version includes in-frame clones alone and lacks a portion of them. V, J and clone size were drawn from that table, and D and trimming were deduced from the DNA. The data contain 95,000 to 120,000 clones, 88% of them singletons. The data originate from a study of blood T cell repertoires in COVID-19. Study in general: Specimens from acute and convalescent COVID-19 originated in the United States, Italy and Spain. T cells, B-cell-depleted T cells, or PBMCs supplied cDNA or gDNA.

This receptor was identified in a human donor in a cohort sampled during active COVID-19. The chain uses TRBV24-1 and TRBJ2-1; D is undetermined. Source material: peripheral blood. The CDR3 spells CATSETSYNEQFF. CDR3 in DNA: TGTGCCACCAGTGAAACAAGTTACAATGAGCAGTTCTTC.